This section outlines one T cell receptor beta chain sequence together with its context. A read error may produce the germline difference seen at one junction end. The data derive from a study of T cells in Graves' hyperthyroidism and ophthalmopathy. Diagnosis of hyperthyroidism was new in patients aged 18 to 65, and its duration was under 2 months. Germline CDR1 reads SEHNR; CDR2 reads FQNEAQ (reference sequence). The CDR3 covers 17 residues. Researchers amplified the TCR beta CDR3 regions from RNA transcripts. In the first-round RT-PCR of the TCR CDR3, the HTBI primer set was used. TCRdb passed the multiplex PCR reads through MiXCR, listing each CDR3 protein once. Of 700,000 to 850,000 distinct CDR3 sequences listed, about a third were seen once; the top ten hold less than 35%.

V gene TRBV7-9 combines with J gene TRBJ1-4, with 7 positions matching TRBD1. Sequences were obtained from blood. This sequence was found in a middle-aged woman with Graves' hyperthyroidism. In DNA form, the CDR3 reads TGCGCCAGCAGCCAAGATAACAGACAGGGCTCCCGTGAAAAACTGTTTTTT. Protein: CASSQDNRQGSREKLFF.